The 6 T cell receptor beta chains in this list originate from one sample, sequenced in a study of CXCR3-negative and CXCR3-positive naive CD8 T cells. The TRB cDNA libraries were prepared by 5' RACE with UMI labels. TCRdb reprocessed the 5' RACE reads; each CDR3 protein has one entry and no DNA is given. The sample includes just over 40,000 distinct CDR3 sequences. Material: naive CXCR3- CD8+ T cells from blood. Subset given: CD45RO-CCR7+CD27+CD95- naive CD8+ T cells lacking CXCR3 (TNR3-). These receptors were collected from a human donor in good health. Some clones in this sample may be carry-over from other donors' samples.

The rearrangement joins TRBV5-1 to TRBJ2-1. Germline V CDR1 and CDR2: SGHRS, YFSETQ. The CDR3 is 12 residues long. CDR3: CASSLVGDEQFF.

The CDR3: CASSPTGPTGELFF. The V and J genes are TRBV7-2 and TRBJ2-2; without DNA, the TCRdb call of TRBD1 cannot be checked. Germline V gene sequence: CDR1 SGHTA, CDR2 FQGNSA. The CDR3 loop spans 14 amino acids.

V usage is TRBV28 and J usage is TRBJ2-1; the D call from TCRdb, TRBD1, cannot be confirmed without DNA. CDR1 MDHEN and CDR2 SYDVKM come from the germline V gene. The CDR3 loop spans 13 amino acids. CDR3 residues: CASSPSGQGEQFF. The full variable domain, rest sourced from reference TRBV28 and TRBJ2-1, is DVKVTQSSRYLVKRTGEKVFLECVQDMDHENMFWYRQDPGLGLRLIYFSYDVKMKEKGDIPEGYSVSREKKERFSLILESASTNQTSMYLCASSPSGQGEQFFGPGTRLTVL.

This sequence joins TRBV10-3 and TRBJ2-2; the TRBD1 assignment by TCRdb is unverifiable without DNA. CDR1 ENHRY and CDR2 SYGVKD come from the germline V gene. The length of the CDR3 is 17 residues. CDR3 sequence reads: CAISESTDRAWTGELFF.

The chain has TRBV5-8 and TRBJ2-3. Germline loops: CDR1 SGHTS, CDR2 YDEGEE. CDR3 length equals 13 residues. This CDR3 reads CASSLGYTDTQYF.

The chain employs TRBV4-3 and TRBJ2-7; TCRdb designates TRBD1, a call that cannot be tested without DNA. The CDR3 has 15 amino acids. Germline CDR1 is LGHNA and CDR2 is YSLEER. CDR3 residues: CASSQAPPHRYEQYF.